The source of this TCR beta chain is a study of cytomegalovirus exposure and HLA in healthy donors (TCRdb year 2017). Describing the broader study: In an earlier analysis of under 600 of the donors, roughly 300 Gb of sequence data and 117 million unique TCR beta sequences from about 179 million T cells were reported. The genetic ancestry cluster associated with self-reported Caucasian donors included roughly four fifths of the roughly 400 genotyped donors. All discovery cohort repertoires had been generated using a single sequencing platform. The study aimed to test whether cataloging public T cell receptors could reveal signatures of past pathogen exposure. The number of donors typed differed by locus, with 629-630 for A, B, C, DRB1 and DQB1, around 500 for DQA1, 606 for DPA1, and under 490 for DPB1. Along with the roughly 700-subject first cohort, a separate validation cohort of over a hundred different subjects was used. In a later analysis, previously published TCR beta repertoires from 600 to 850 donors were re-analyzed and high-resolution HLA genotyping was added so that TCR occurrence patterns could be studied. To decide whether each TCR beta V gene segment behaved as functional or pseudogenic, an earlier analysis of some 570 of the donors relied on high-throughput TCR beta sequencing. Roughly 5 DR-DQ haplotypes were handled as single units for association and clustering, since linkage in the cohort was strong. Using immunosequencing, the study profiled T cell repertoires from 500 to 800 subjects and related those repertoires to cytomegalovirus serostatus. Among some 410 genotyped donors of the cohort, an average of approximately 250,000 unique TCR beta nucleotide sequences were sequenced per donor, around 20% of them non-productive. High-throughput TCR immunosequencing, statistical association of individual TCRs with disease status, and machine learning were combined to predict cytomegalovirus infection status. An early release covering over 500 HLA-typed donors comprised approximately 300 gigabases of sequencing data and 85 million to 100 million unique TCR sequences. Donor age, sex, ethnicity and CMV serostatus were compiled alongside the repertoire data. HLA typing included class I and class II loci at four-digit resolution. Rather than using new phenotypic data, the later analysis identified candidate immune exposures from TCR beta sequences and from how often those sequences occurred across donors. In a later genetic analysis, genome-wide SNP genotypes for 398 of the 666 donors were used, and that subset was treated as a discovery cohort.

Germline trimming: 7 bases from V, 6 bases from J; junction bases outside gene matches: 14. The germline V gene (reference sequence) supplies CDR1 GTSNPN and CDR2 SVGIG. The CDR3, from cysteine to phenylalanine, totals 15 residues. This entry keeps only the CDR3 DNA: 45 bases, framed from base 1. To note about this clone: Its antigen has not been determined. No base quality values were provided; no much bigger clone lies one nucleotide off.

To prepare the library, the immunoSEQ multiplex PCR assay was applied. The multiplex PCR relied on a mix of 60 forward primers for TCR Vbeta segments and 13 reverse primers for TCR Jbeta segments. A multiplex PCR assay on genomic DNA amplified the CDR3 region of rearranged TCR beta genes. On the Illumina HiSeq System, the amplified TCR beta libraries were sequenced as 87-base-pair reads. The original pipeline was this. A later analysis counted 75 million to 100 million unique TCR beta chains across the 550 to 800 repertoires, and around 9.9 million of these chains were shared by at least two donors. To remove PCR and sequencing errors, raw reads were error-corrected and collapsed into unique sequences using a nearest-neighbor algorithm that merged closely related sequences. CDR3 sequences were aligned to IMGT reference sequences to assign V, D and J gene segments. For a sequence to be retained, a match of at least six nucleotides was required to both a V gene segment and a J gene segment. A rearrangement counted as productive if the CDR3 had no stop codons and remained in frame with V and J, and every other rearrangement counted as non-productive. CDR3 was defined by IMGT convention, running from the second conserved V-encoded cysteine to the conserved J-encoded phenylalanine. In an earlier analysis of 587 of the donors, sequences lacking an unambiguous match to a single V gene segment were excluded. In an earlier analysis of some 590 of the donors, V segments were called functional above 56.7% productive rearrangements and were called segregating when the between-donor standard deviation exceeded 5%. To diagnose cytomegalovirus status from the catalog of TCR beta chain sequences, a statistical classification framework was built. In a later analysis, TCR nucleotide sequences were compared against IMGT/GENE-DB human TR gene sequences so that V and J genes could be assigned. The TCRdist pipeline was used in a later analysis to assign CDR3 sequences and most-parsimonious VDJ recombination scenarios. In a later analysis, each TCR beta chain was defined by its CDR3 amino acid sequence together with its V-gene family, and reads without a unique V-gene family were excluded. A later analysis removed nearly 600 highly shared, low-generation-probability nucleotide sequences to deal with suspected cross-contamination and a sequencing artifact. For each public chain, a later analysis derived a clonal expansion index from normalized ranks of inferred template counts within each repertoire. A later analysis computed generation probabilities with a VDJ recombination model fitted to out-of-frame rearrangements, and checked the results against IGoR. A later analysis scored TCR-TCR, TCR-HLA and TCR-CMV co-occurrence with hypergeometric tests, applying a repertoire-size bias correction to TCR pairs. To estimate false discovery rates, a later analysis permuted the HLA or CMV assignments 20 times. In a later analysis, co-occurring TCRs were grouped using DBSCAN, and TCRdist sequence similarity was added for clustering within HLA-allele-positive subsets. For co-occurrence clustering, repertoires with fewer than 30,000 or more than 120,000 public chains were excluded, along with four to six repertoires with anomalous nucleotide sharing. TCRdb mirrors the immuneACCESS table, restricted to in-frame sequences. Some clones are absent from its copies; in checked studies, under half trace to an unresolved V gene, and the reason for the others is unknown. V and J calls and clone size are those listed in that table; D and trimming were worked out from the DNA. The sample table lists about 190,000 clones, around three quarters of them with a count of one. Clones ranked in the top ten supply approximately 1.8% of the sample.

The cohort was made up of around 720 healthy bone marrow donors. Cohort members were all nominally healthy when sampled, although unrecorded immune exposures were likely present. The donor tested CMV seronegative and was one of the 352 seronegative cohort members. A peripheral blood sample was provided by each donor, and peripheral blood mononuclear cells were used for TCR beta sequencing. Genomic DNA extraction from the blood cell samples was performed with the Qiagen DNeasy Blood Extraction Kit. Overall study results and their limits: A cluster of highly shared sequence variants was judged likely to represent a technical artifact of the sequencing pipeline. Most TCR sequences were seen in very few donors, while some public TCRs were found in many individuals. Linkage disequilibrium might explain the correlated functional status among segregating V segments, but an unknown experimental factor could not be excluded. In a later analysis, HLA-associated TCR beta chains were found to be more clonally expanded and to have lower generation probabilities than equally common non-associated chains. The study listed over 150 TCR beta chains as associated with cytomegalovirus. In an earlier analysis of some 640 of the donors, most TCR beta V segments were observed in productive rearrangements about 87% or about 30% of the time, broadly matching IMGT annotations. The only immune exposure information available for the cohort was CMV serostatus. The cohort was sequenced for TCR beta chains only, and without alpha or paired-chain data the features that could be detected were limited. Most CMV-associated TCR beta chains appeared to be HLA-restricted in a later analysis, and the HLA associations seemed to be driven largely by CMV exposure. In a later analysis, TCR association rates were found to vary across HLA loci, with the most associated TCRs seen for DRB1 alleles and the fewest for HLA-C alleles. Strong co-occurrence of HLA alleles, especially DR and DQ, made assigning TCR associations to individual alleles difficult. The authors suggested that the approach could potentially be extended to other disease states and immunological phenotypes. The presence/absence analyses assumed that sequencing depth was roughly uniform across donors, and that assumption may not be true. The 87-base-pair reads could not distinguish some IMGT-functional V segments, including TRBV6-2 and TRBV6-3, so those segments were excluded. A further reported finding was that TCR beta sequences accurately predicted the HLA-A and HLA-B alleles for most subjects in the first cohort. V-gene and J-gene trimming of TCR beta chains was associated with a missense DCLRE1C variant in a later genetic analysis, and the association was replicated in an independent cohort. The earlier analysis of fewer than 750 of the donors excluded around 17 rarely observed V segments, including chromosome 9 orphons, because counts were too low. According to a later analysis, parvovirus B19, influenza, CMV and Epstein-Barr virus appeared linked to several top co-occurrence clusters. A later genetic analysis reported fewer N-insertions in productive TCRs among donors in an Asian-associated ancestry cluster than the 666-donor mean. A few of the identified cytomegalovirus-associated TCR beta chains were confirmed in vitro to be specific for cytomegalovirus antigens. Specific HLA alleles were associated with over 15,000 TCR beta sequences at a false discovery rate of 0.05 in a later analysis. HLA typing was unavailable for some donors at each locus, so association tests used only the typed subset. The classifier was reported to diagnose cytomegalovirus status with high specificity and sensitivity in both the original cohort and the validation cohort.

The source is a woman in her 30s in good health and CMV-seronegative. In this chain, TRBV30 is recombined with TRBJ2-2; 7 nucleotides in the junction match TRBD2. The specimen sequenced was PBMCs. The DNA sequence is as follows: TGTGCCTTTGGGTTTGGCGGGAGTATCGCCGGGGAGCTGTTTTTT. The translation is CAFGFGGSIAGELFF.